This entry lists 25 T cell receptor beta chains sequenced from one sample in a study of cytomegalovirus exposure and HLA in healthy donors. The PCR ran on 60 Vbeta and 13 Jbeta primers. Sequencing used immunoSEQ multiplex PCR; TCRdb keeps in-frame clones, though not all of them. The profile covers roughly 180,000 clones, with around 79% appearing a single time and approximately 2.3% taken by the ten largest. Sequenced input: PBMCs. These receptor sequences come from a female donor in good health and CMV-seronegative.

This chain uses TRBV19 with TRBJ1-2; D ambiguous. Germline V gene lookup returns CDR1 LNHDA and CDR2 SQIVND (reference sequence). This CDR3 region has 17 residues. V was clipped by 3 bases and J by 7 bases, with 24 bases between them. As DNA, the CDR3 is TGTGCCAGTAGTATCCCCGGAGGAGGCTTATGGCCGGGTGGCTACACCTTC. Translating gives CASSIPGGGLWPGGYTF.

The gene calls are TRBV11-1 and TRBJ2-6; 8 bases match TRBD2. Looked up from germline, CDR1 is SGHAT and CDR2 is FQDESV (reference sequence). With V trimmed by 2 bases and J by 2 bases, 5 bases remained unmatched. The CDR3 totals 17 residues. CDR3 bases: TGTGCCAGCAGCTTATCGGGGGGGAAAGCTGGGGCCAACGTCCTGACTTTC. It translates to CASSLSGGKAGANVLTF.

The table lists this clone with a few counts. The chain joins TRBV2 to TRBJ1-6, with 8 bases that match TRBD1. Germline-derived CDR1 and CDR2 are SNHLY and FYNNEI. This CDR3 has 14 amino acids. V lost 8 bases to trimming and J lost 10 bases; unmatched junction nucleotides: 10. This CDR3 is CASEGGQGPSPLHF. As DNA, the CDR3 is TGTGCCAGCGAGGGAGGACAGGGTCCATCACCCCTCCACTTT.

This sequence joins TRBV28 and TRBJ1-1; D possibly corresponds to TRBD1 (6 bases). This CDR3 comprises 15 residues. Per the germline V gene, CDR1 is MDHEN and CDR2 is SYDVKM. V gave up 3 bases and J gave up 5 bases, with 16 bases separating them. The CDR3 DNA reads as TGTGCCAGCAGTTTTGCAGGACAGTGGGAAACTGAAGCTTTCTTT. It is translated as CASSFAGQWETEAFF.

The chain employs TRBV14 and TRBJ2-7; TRBD1 aligns across 12 bases. This CDR3 spans 15 amino acids. J gave up 7 bases and V 4 bases, and 8 bases lay outside the gene matches. CDR1 and CDR2 from the germline V gene are SGHDN and FVKESK. The CDR3: CASSPSGQGAGEQYF. CDR3 sequence (DNA): TGTGCCAGCAGCCCATCGGGACAGGGGGCAGGGGAGCAGTACTTC.

The CDR3 is CASSLNTGELFF. CDR3 sequence (DNA): TGTGCCAGCAGCCTAAACACCGGGGAGCTGTTTTTT. The rearrangement links TRBV6-5 to TRBJ2-2; D is ambiguous. Germline-derived CDR1 and CDR2 are MNHEY and SVGAGI. CDR3 length equals 12 residues. V gave up 6 bases and J gave up 2 bases, with 4 bases separating them.

In DNA, the CDR3 is TGTGCCAGCACTCTGGGAGGTAGCGGGAGCACAGATACGCAGTATTTT. Protein sequence: CASTLGGSGSTDTQYF. The chain is built from TRBV2 and TRBJ2-3; 7 positions agree with TRBD2. The CDR3 totals 16 residues. Germline CDR1 reads SNHLY; CDR2 reads FYNNEI. The V segment lost 7 bases and the J segment 0 bases; nucleotides outside the gene matches: 10.

The V and J genes are TRBV5-1 and TRBJ2-7; 12 bases fit TRBD1. Germline CDR1 is SGHRS and CDR2 is YFSETQ. CDR3 size: 18 residues. Losses at the gene ends were 3 bases for V and 5 bases for J; bases not matched to a gene: 15. CDR3 sequence reads: CASSSGTGGARFGNEQYF. CDR3 DNA sequence: TGCGCCAGCAGCTCCGGGACAGGGGGCGCGAGGTTCGGCAACGAGCAGTACTTC.

This sequence joins TRBV4-3 and TRBJ1-4, with a tentative D call TRBD1 (6 bases). There are 15 residues in the CDR3. Germline CDR1 and CDR2: LGHNA and YSLEER. V was shortened by 3 bases and J by 8 bases, with 16 bases between the two germline ends. In DNA, the CDR3 is TGCGCCAGCAGCCACCATCGGGACATGAGGGAAAAACTGTTTTTT. Its translation is CASSHHRDMREKLFF.

The V call is TRBV6-6, the J call TRBJ2-7, with 9 bases that match TRBD1. This CDR3 has 16 residues. Germline assignment: CDR1 MNHNY and CDR2 SVGAGI (reference sequence). J lost 4 bases, V lost 6 bases, and 13 bases had no gene match. CDR3 nucleotide sequence: TGTGCCAGCAGCTCGGGCCAGGGACAGGGAGGATACGAGCAGTACTTC. Translation: CASSSGQGQGGYEQYF.

This clone was counted only a few times. The chain links TRBV14 to TRBJ1-4; D is perhaps TRBD1 (5 bases). This CDR3 comprises 15 residues. V was shortened by 8 bases and J by 7 bases, with 20 bases between the two germline ends. CDR1 SGHDN and CDR2 FVKESK come from the germline V gene. CDR3 protein: CASGRGTLGGEKLFF. Written as DNA, the CDR3 is TGTGCCAGCGGACGAGGGACTCTAGGCGGTGAAAAACTGTTTTTT.

This chain joins TRBV14 and TRBJ1-2; D might be TRBD1 (5 bases). V was pared by 2 bases and J by 3 bases, with 10 bases between. The length of the CDR3 is 14 residues. The germline gives CDR1 SGHDN, CDR2 FVKESK. The chain's CDR3 is CASSQTQGYYGYTF. In nucleotides, the CDR3 is TGTGCCAGCAGCCAAACCCAGGGATACTATGGCTACACCTTC.

The J gene is TRBJ1-3, the V gene TRBV12-5; 7 bases fit TRBD1. Losses at the gene ends were 6 bases for V and 0 bases for J; bases not matched to a gene: 5. The germline CDR1 and CDR2 sequences are LGHNT and FRNRAP. The CDR3 spans 15 residues. CDR3 loop: CASGNTGVSGNTIYF. The CDR3 nucleotides are TGTGCTAGTGGCAACACAGGGGTCTCTGGAAACACCATATATTTT.

This clone was recorded only once. The chain links TRBV11-2 to TRBJ2-7; D uncertain. V was shortened by 7 bases and J by 3 bases, with 19 bases between the two germline ends. Germline V gene data show CDR1 as SGHAT and CDR2 as FQNNGV. This CDR3 has 15 amino acids. CDR3 sequence (DNA): TGTGCCAGCACCCTGGAGCTGAGCCCTTTCTACGAGCAGTACTTC. It codes for CASTLELSPFYEQYF.

The rearrangement joins TRBV7-3 to TRBJ2-2, with D uncertain. In germline, CDR1 is SGHTA, CDR2 FQGTGA. The CDR3 runs to 13 residues. V was pared by 2 bases and J by 7 bases, with 8 bases between. The CDR3 DNA sequence: TGTGCCAGCAGCTTAGGGCTGGGCGGGGAGCTGTTTTTT. It specifies CASSLGLGGELFF.

The chain combines TRBV6-5 with TRBJ1-6, with D perhaps matching TRBD1 (6 bases). From germline, CDR1 is MNHEY and CDR2 SVGAGI. The V end was cut by 0 bases, the J end by 10 bases, with 16 bases between. The CDR3 loop spans 16 amino acids. CDR3 amino acids: CASSYSPQGLGSPLHF. The CDR3 nucleotides are TGTGCCAGCAGTTACTCCCCACAGGGTTTAGGCTCACCCCTCCACTTT.

The chain joins TRBV29-1 to TRBJ2-7; D not certain. Looked up from germline, CDR1 is SQVTM and CDR2 is ANQGSEA. V shed 0 bases and J shed 3 bases, with 12 bases lying between them. The CDR3 covers 14 residues. This CDR3 is CSVEEPGSNYEQYF. CDR3 sequence (DNA): TGCAGCGTTGAAGAACCGGGTTCTAACTACGAGCAGTACTTC.

The chain recombines TRBV18 with TRBJ1-1, with 12 bases identical to TRBD1. The CDR3 runs to 17 residues. CDR1 is KGHSH, CDR2 LQKENI, per germline. The V segment lost 2 bases and the J segment 4 bases; nucleotides outside the gene matches: 8. CDR3 sequence (DNA): TGTGCCAGCTCACCATGGGACAGGGGGCTTGTTAGCACTGAAGCTTTCTTT. Translation gives CASSPWDRGLVSTEAFF.

The V and J genes are TRBV6-5 and TRBJ1-2; unclear D gene. V was shortened by 0 bases and J by 0 bases, with 5 bases between the two germline ends. The CDR3 extends over 14 amino acids. Germline V CDR1 and CDR2: MNHEY, SVGAGI. CDR3 sequence: CASSYSSSNYGYTF. In DNA form, the CDR3 reads TGTGCCAGCAGTTACTCGAGCTCTAACTATGGCTACACCTTC.

The V gene is TRBV28, the J gene TRBJ1-2, with 7 bases lining up with TRBD1. Germline loops: CDR1 MDHEN, CDR2 SYDVKM. This CDR3 region has 14 residues. V trimming: 3 bases; J trimming: 6 bases; junction bases outside the gene matches: 7. DNA for the CDR3: TGTGCCAGCAGTTTGGGAGACAGGGCCAATGGCTACACCTTC. The encoded protein is CASSLGDRANGYTF.

The chain carries TRBV4-3 and TRBJ2-3, with 9 nucleotides matching TRBD1. Germline CDR1 is LGHNA and CDR2 is YSLEER. V trimming: 0 bases; J trimming: 3 bases; junction bases outside the gene matches: 4. CDR3 length: 16 amino acids. The DNA of the CDR3 is TGCGCCAGCAGCCAAGATCGGGACAGGGCTACAGATACGCAGTATTTT. This translates into CASSQDRDRATDTQYF.

V usage is TRBV2 and J usage is TRBJ1-5; 8 bases align to TRBD1. The CDR3 loop spans 15 amino acids. V was clipped by 7 bases and J by 5 bases; unmatched bases: 10. CDR1 SNHLY and CDR2 FYNNEI come from the germline V gene. Here the CDR3 DNA reads TGTGCCAGCACCCTGACAGGGGAGGGGGATCAGCCCCAGCATTTT. Its translation is CASTLTGEGDQPQHF.

The rearrangement links TRBV23-1 to TRBJ1-1; a possible D gene is TRBD1 (6 bases). TRBV23-1 counts as an open reading frame of uncertain function. The CDR3 spans 17 residues. V shed 1 base and J shed 5 bases, with 20 bases lying between them. CDR3 DNA: TGCGCCAGCAGTCAATGCTACGTTTCCAGGGGAGAAACTGAAGCTTTCTTT. This codes for CASSQCYVSRGETEAFF.

The chain has TRBV19 and TRBJ2-7; possibly TRBD1 for D (5 bases). With 3 bases removed from V and 3 bases from J, the gap between germline ends came to 15 bases. Looked up from germline, CDR1 is LNHDA and CDR2 is SQIVND (reference sequence). The CDR3 runs to 15 residues. This CDR3 is CASSMGRDPGYEQYF. CDR3 nucleotides: TGTGCCAGTAGTATGGGGCGAGACCCGGGCTACGAGCAGTACTTC.

This clone was counted a few times. The chain has TRBV7-3 and TRBJ1-5, with a weak D call TRBD1 (5 bases). Trimming removed 5 bases at V and 7 bases at J, with 12 bases between. The CDR3 spans 13 residues. CDR1 is SGHTA, CDR2 FQGTGA, per germline. The CDR3 here is CASSPQGGQPQHF. In nucleotides, the CDR3 is TGTGCCAGCAGCCCCCAGGGAGGGCAGCCCCAGCATTTT.